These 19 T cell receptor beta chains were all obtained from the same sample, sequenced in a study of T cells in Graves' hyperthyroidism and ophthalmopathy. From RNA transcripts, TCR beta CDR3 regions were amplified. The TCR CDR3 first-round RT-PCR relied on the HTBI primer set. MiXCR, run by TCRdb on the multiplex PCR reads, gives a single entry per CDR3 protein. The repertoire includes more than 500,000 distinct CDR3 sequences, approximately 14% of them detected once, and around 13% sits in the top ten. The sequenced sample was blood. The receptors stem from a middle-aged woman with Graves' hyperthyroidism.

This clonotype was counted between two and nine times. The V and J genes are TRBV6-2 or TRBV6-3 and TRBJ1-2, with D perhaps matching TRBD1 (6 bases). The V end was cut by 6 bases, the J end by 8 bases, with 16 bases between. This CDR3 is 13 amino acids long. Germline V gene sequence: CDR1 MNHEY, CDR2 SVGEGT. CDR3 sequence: CASRQQGISGYTF. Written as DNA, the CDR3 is TGTGCCAGCAGACAACAGGGAATATCGGGCTACACCTTC.

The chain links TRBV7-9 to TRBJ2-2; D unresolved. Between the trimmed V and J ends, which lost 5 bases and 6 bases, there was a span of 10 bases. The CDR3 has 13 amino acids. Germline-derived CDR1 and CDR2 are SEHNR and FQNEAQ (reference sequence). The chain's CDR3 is CASSQDRPGELFF. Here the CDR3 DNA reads TGTGCCAGCAGCCAAGATAGACCCGGGGAGCTGTTTTTT.

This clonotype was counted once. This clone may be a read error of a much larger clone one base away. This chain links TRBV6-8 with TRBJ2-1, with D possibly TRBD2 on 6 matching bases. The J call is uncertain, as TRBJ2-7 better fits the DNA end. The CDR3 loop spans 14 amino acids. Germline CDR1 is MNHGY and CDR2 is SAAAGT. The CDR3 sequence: CASSYAGLVNEQYF. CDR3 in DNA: TGTGCCAGCAGTTACGCGGGATTGGTCAATGAGCAGTACTTC.

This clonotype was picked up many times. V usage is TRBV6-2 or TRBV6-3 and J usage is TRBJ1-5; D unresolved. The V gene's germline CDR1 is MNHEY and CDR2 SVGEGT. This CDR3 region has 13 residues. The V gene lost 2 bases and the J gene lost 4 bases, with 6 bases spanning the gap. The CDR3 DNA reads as TGTGCCAGCAGTTACAACACGAATCAGCCCCAGCATTTT. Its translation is CASSYNTNQPQHF.

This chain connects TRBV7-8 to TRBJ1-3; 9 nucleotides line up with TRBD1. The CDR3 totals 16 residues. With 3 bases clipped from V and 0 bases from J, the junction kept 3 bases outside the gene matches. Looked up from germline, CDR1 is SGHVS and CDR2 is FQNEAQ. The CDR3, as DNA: TGTGCCAGCAGCTTGGGACAGGGTGACTCTGGAAACACCATATATTTT. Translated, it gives CASSLGQGDSGNTIYF.

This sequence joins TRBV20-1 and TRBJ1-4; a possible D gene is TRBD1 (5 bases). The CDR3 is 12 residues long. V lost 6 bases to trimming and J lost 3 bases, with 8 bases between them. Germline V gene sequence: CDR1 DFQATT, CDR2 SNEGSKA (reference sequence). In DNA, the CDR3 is TGCAGTGCCGGGGCGGCTAATGAAAAACTGTTTTTT. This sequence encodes CSAGAANEKLFF.

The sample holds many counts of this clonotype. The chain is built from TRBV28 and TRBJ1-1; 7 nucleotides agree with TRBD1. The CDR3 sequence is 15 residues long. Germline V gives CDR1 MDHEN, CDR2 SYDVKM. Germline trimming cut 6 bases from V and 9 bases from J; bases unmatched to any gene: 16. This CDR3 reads CASSNGLTGSGKAFF. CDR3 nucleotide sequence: TGTGCCAGCAGCAACGGCCTGACAGGGTCGGGGAAAGCTTTCTTT.

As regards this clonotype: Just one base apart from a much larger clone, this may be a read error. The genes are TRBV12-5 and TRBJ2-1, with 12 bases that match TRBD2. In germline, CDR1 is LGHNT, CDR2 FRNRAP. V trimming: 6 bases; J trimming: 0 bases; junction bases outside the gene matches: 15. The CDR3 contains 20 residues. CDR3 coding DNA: TGTGCTAGTGGCTCGACTCCGGGACTAGCGGGTACGAGCTCCTACAATGAGCAGTTCTTC. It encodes CASGSTPGLAGTSSYNEQFF. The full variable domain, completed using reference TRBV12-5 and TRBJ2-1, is DARVTQTPRHKVTEMGQEVTMRCQPILGHNTVFWYRQTMMQGLELLAYFRNRAPLDDSGMPKDRFSAEMPDATLATLKIQPSEPRDSAVYFCASGSTPGLAGTSSYNEQFFGPGTRLTVL.

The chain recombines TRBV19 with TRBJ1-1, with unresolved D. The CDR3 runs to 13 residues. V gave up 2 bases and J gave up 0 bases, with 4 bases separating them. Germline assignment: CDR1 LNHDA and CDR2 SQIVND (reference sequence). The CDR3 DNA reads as TGTGCCAGTAGTATATCGATGAACACTGAAGCTTTCTTT. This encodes CASSISMNTEAFF.

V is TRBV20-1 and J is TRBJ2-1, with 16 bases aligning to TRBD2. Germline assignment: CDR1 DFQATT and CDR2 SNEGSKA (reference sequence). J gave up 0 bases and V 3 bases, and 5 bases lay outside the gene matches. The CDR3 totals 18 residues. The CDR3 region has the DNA TGCAGTGCTAGGGGGACTAGCGGGAGGGCCAGCTCCTACAATGAGCAGTTCTTC. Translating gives CSARGTSGRASSYNEQFF.

CDR3 coding DNA: TGTGCCAGCAGCCGGGGACAGGCGCTAAACTATGGCTACACCTTC. Protein product: CASSRGQALNYGYTF. This chain connects TRBV27 to TRBJ1-2, with TRBD1 matching 8 bases. Germline assignment: CDR1 MNHEY and CDR2 SMNVEV (reference sequence). V shed 6 bases and J 2 bases; nucleotides not matched to a gene: 8. This CDR3 has 15 amino acids.

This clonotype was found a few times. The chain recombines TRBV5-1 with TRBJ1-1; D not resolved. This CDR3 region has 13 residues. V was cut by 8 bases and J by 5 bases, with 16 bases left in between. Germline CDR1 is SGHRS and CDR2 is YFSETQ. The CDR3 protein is CASTPAPGTEAFF. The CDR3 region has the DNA TGCGCCAGTACCCCGGCACCGGGGACTGAAGCTTTCTTT.

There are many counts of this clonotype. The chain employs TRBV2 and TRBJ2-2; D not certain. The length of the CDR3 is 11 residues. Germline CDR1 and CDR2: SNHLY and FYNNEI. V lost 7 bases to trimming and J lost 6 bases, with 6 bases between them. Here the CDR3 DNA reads TGTGCCAGCATGGACCCCGGGGAGCTGTTTTTT. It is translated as CASMDPGELFF.

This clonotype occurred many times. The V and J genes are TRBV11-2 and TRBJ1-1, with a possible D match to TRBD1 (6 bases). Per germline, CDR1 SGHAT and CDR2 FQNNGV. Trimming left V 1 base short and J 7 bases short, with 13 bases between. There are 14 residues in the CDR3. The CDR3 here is CASSLAWGAVEAFF. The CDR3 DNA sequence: TGTGCCAGCAGCTTAGCGTGGGGGGCTGTTGAAGCTTTCTTT.

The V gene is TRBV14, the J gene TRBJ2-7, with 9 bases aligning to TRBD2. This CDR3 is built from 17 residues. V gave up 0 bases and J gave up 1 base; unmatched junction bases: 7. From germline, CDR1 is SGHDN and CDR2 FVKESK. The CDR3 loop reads CASSQDLSGSTSYEQYF. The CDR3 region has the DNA TGTGCCAGCAGCCAAGATCTTAGCGGGAGTACTTCCTACGAGCAGTACTTC.

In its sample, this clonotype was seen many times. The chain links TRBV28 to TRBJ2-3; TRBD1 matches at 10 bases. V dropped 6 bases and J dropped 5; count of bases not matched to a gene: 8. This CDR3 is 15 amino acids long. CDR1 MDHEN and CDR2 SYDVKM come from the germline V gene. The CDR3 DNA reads TGTGCCAGCAGATCTCCGGGACAGGGGTTAGATACGCAGTATTTT. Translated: CASRSPGQGLDTQYF. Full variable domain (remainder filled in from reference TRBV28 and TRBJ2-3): DVKVTQSSRYLVKRTGEKVFLECVQDMDHENMFWYRQDPGLGLRLIYFSYDVKMKEKGDIPEGYSVSREKKERFSLILESASTNQTSMYLCASRSPGQGLDTQYFGPGTRLTVL.

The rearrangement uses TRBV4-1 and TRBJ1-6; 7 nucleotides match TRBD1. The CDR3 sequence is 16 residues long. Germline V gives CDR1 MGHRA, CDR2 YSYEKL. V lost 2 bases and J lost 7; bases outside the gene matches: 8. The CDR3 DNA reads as TGCGCCAGCAGCCAATCCTGGGGGACAGTCAATTCACCCCTCCACTTT. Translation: CASSQSWGTVNSPLHF.

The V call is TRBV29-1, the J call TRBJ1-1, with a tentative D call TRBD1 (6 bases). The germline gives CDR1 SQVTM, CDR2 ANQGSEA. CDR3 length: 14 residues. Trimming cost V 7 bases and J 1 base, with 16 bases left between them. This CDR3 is CSAAGAMENTEAFF. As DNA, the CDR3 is TGCAGCGCAGCAGGGGCGATGGAGAACACTGAAGCTTTCTTT.

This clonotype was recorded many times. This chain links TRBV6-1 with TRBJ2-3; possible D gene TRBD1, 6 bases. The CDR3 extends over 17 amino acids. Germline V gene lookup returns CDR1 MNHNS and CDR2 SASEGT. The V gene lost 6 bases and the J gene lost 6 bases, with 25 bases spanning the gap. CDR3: CASSKPRQAPARDTQYF. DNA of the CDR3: TGTGCCAGCAGCAAACCGCGACAGGCCCCCGCCCGGGATACGCAGTATTTT.